Each of the 32 T cell receptor beta chains below was sequenced from the same sample in a study of blood T cell repertoires in COVID-19 (dated by TCRdb to the early 2020s). Library method: the immunoSEQ multiplex PCR assay. The source is immuneACCESS, and TCRdb retained only in-frame sequences with V and J called. Part of the clones is not carried over; for the studies checked, unresolved V genes explain less than half of this, and the remainder is unexplained. The sample table holds about 210,000 clones, of which just over 85% were seen once. Of the sample, more than 1.4% is held by the ten largest clones. Sequences were obtained from peripheral blood. These receptors were obtained from a man aged 18 to 29 with active or convalescent COVID-19.

The V and J genes are TRBV5-1 and TRBJ2-1, with D unclear. Germline CDR1 reads SGHRS; CDR2 reads YFSETQ. The CDR3 sequence is 14 residues long. Trimming pared 0 bases from V and 5 bases from J, leaving 9 bases between. CDR3 sequence (DNA): TGCGCCAGCAGCTTGGCAGTTTCCAACAATGAGCAGTTCTTC. It codes for CASSLAVSNNEQFF.

The V call is TRBV5-4, the J call TRBJ2-1, with 7 nucleotides matching TRBD2. The germline CDR1 and CDR2 sequences are SGHNT and YYREEE (reference sequence). The CDR3 consists of 15 residues. With V trimmed by 1 base and J by 4 bases, 5 bases remained unmatched. In nucleotides, the CDR3 is TGTGCCAGCAGCTTGATTCGGGAGGTATACAATGAGCAGTTCTTC. Its translation is CASSLIREVYNEQFF.

This clone was counted a few times. The V gene is TRBV28, the J gene TRBJ2-6, with D possibly TRBD1 on 5 matching bases. Trimming removed 1 base at V and 0 bases at J, with 7 bases between. Germline V gene lookup returns CDR1 MDHEN and CDR2 SYDVKM. There are 16 residues in the CDR3. CDR3 amino acids: CASSLSRVSGANVLTF. The DNA for the CDR3 is TGTGCCAGCAGTTTATCCAGGGTCTCTGGGGCCAACGTCCTGACTTTC.

This clone was seen ten or more times. This rearrangement joins TRBV19 to TRBJ2-7, with D perhaps matching TRBD1 (5 bases). The V and J ends lost 8 bases and 2 bases respectively, with 16 bases between them. Looked up from germline, CDR1 is LNHDA and CDR2 is SQIVND (reference sequence). CDR3 length: 14 residues. The CDR3 region is CASSLGAAPYEQYF. Here the CDR3 DNA reads TGTGCCAGTTCCCTTGGGGCGGCACCCTACGAGCAGTACTTC. Full variable domain (rest looked up from reference TRBV19 and TRBJ2-7): DGGITQSPKYLFRKEGQNVTLSCEQNLNHDAMYWYRQDPGQGLRLIYYSQIVNDFQKGDIAEGYSVSREKKESFPLTVTSAQKNPTAFYLCASSLGAAPYEQYFGPGTRLTVT.

The rearrangement uses TRBV27 and TRBJ2-7, with unresolved D. Germline assignment: CDR1 MNHEY and CDR2 SMNVEV (reference sequence). This CDR3 comprises 18 residues. The ends were cut back, 0 bases at V and 0 bases at J, with 18 bases in the middle. The CDR3 DNA reads as TGTGCCAGCAGTTTATCTCGGCCGGCAGCGTCGAGCTCCTACGAGCAGTACTTC. Translation: CASSLSRPAASSSYEQYF.

The rearrangement uses TRBV7-3 and TRBJ2-1, with 7 bases lining up with TRBD2. V trimming: 3 bases; J trimming: 8 bases; junction bases outside the gene matches: 16. CDR3 length: 17 amino acids. Looked up from germline, CDR1 is SGHTA and CDR2 is FQGTGA. The CDR3 DNA is TGTGCCAGCAGCTTTAAGGGGCTCAAGCGGGATAAGCATGAGCAGTTCTTC. Translated, it gives CASSFKGLKRDKHEQFF. The variable domain in full, completed from reference TRBV7-3 and TRBJ2-1, reads GAGVSQTPSNKVTEKGKYVELRCDPISGHTALYWYRQSLGQGPEFLIYFQGTGAADDSGLPNDRFFAVRPEGSVSTLKIQRTERGDSAVYLCASSFKGLKRDKHEQFFGPGTRLTVL.

Here the CDR3 reads CASSAQWARPNQPQHF. CDR3 nucleotides: TGTGCCAGCAGCGCCCAATGGGCCAGGCCTAATCAGCCCCAGCATTTT. The chain uses TRBV7-2 and TRBJ1-5; no clear D. Germline V CDR1 and CDR2: SGHTA, FQGNSA. V was shortened by 5 bases and J by 4 bases, with 18 bases between the two germline ends. This CDR3 comprises 16 residues.

The chain is built from TRBV30 and TRBJ1-5; the D is unclear. V was pared by 2 bases and J by 4 bases, with 6 bases between. CDR3 length: 12 amino acids. Germline lookup yields CDR1 GTSNPN and CDR2 SVGIG (reference sequence). As DNA, the CDR3 is TGTGCCTGGAGTCACGGGAATCAGCCCCAGCATTTT. Amino acids: CAWSHGNQPQHF.

The chain joins TRBV7-2 to TRBJ1-1; D is possibly TRBD1 (6 bases). Trimming shortened V by 4 bases and J by 7 bases, and 10 bases separated the two germline ends. Germline CDR1 reads SGHTA; CDR2 reads FQGNSA. The CDR3 runs to 12 residues. CDR3 sequence (DNA): TGTGCCAGCAGCTACGGGACAAGTGAAGCTTTCTTT. It codes for CASSYGTSEAFF.

The genes are TRBV6-5 and TRBJ1-2; D is undetermined. Germline V CDR1 and CDR2: MNHEY, SVGAGI. The CDR3 is 13 residues long. V dropped 4 bases and J dropped 7 bases, with 13 bases sitting between them. The CDR3 coding sequence is TGTGCCAGCAGTTTCGCACGGCGGGCTGGCTACACCTTC. Amino acids: CASSFARRAGYTF.

The rearrangement uses TRBV5-5 and TRBJ2-1, with a weak D call TRBD2 (5 bases). From germline, CDR1 is SGHKS and CDR2 YYEKEE (reference sequence). The CDR3 extends over 13 amino acids. V lost 4 bases and J 6 bases, leaving 11 bases between the germline ends. The CDR3: CASSVPGSNEQFF. The CDR3 DNA is TGTGCCAGCAGCGTGCCGGGGTCCAATGAGCAGTTCTTC.

This clone was seen a single time. The chain links TRBV19 to TRBJ1-1; the match to TRBD1 covers 11 bases. After removal of 7 bases from V and 5 bases from J, the junction contained 6 bases not matched to a gene. The germline V gene has CDR1 LNHDA and CDR2 SQIVND (reference sequence). The CDR3 is 14 residues long. CDR3 amino acids: CASKTRDRGTEAFF. Written as DNA, the CDR3 is TGTGCCAGTAAAACCCGGGACAGGGGGACTGAAGCTTTCTTT.

This chain uses TRBV5-1 with TRBJ2-7; TRBD1 might be the D (5 bases). V shed 1 base and J shed 3 bases, with 14 bases lying between them. The germline V gene encodes CDR1 SGHRS and CDR2 YFSETQ. The CDR3 totals 15 residues. The CDR3 DNA sequence: TGCGCCAGCAGCTTGCGCCAGGGCTGGGGCTACGAGCAGTACTTC. This encodes CASSLRQGWGYEQYF. Filled out from reference TRBV5-1 and TRBJ2-7, the complete variable domain reads KAGVTQTPRYLIKTRGQQVTLSCSPISGHRSVSWYQQTPGQGLQFLFEYFSETQRNKGNFPGRFSGRQFSNSRSEMNVSTLELGDSALYLCASSLRQGWGYEQYFGPGTRLTVT.

The chain couples TRBV19 to TRBJ2-7; tentatively, D is TRBD2 (6 bases). The CDR3 has 16 residues. Germline V CDR1 and CDR2: LNHDA, SQIVND (reference sequence). V was cut by 6 bases and J by 2 bases, with 20 bases left in between. CDR3 nucleotide sequence: TGTGCCAGTAGCCCCGGGGCGGGACCCGAAGCCTACGAGCAGTACTTC. Translation: CASSPGAGPEAYEQYF.

The gene calls are TRBV18 and TRBJ1-1, with D tentatively TRBD1 (5 bases). The CDR3 runs 13 residues. Trimming removed 3 bases at V and 6 bases at J, with 11 bases between. Per the germline V gene, CDR1 is KGHSH and CDR2 is LQKENI. The CDR3 DNA reads as TGTGCCAGCTCACCGGACAAGGGGCCTGAAGCTTTCTTT. This codes for CASSPDKGPEAFF.

This chain connects TRBV29-1 to TRBJ1-5; D is perhaps TRBD1 (6 bases). CDR1 and CDR2 (germline): SQVTM, ANQGSEA. CDR3 size: 13 residues. V was clipped by 6 bases and J by 6 bases, with 15 bases between them. CDR3 loop: CSVQTGFGQPQHF. The DNA for the CDR3 is TGCAGCGTGCAAACAGGGTTCGGTCAGCCCCAGCATTTT.

The chain carries TRBV25-1 and TRBJ2-2; 10 nucleotides match TRBD1. V shed 6 bases, J shed 3 bases, and the junction held 10 bases outside the gene matches. Germline-derived CDR1 and CDR2 are MGHDK and SYGVNS. The CDR3 has 17 amino acids. The DNA for the CDR3 is TGTGCCAGCAGCGACGAGGTGGACAGGGGGTACACCGGGGAGCTGTTTTTT. Its protein product is CASSDEVDRGYTGELFF.

The chain is built from TRBV28 and TRBJ2-3, with D possibly being TRBD2 (6 bases). Germline assignment: CDR1 MDHEN and CDR2 SYDVKM. The CDR3 runs 17 residues. The V and J ends lost 2 bases and 2 bases respectively, with 17 bases between them. Here the CDR3 DNA reads TGTGCCAGCAGTTTAATGACTAGTGGTTACTTCACAGATACGCAGTATTTT. Protein: CASSLMTSGYFTDTQYF.

The genes are TRBV6-1 and TRBJ2-7; weak D call: TRBD2 (5 bases). This CDR3 has 18 amino acids. Trimming removed 1 base at V and 4 bases at J, with 23 bases between. Germline-derived CDR1 and CDR2 are MNHNS and SASEGT. CDR3 residues: CASSEDGGRWGEIYEQYF. The CDR3 DNA reads TGTGCCAGCAGTGAAGACGGAGGACGGTGGGGAGAAATATACGAGCAGTACTTC.

The chain uses TRBV10-2 and TRBJ2-7; 7 nucleotides align to TRBD1. CDR3 length: 12 residues. J lost 1 base, V lost 8 bases, and 2 bases had no gene match. The germline V gene has CDR1 WSHSY and CDR2 SAAADI. The DNA for the CDR3 is TGCGCCAGCGGGACAGTTTCCTACGAGCAGTACTTC. It encodes CASGTVSYEQYF.

J is TRBJ1-1 and V is TRBV6-4, with D perhaps matching TRBD1 (6 bases). The germline gives CDR1 MRHNA, CDR2 SNTAGT. Deletions cut 6 bases from V and 8 bases from J, with 16 bases between. The CDR3 consists of 13 residues. CDR3: CASSGTGKGEAFF. CDR3 coding DNA: TGTGCCAGCAGCGGTACAGGGAAAGGAGAAGCTTTCTTT.

DNA of the CDR3: TGTGCCAGCAGCCCGAGGGATGCGGGAGCGTACAATGAGCAGTTCTTC. Translated, it gives CASSPRDAGAYNEQFF. The V call is TRBV11-3, the J call TRBJ2-1; 7 bases align to TRBD2. The CDR3 sequence is 16 residues long. The germline V gene encodes CDR1 SGHNT and CDR2 YENEEA. V shed 5 bases and J 4 bases; nucleotides not matched to a gene: 11.

The chain recombines TRBV6-1 with TRBJ2-1; 7 bases map to TRBD2. Per the germline V gene, CDR1 is MNHNS and CDR2 is SASEGT. CDR3 size: 16 residues. Losses at the gene ends were 2 bases for V and 6 bases for J; bases not matched to a gene: 10. The CDR3 sequence is CASSEFHPGLGNEQFF. The CDR3 nucleotides are TGTGCCAGCAGTGAATTTCATCCCGGACTAGGCAATGAGCAGTTCTTC.

The V and J genes are TRBV9 and TRBJ1-4; tentative D call: TRBD1 (6 bases). In germline, CDR1 is SGDLS, CDR2 YYNGEE. The CDR3 spans 18 residues. V shed 1 base and J shed 1 base, with 17 bases lying between them. CDR3 sequence reads: CASSVRRVRGLTNEKLFF. Written as DNA, the CDR3 is TGTGCCAGCAGCGTACGCCGGGTCAGGGGATTAACTAATGAAAAACTGTTTTTT.

This clone has just a few counts. The rearrangement uses TRBV6-5 and TRBJ1-1; 8 bases fit TRBD1. Germline values: CDR1 MNHEY, CDR2 SVGAGI. V shed 6 bases, J shed 10 bases, and the junction held 13 bases outside the gene matches. The CDR3 spans 14 residues. The DNA of the CDR3 is TGTGCCAGCAGCGAGACAGGGGTGGGGTTGTCAGCTTTCTTT. Its translation is CASSETGVGLSAFF.

This clone was recorded only once. The chain joins TRBV9 to TRBJ2-7; TRBD2 matches 11 bases. J was trimmed by 4 bases and V by 7 bases; bases with no gene match: 4. This CDR3 comprises 13 residues. Germline V gene lookup returns CDR1 SGDLS and CDR2 YYNGEE. The CDR3 loop reads CASSGTSGYEQYF. The CDR3 DNA reads TGTGCCAGCTCCGGGACTAGCGGATACGAGCAGTACTTC. The variable domain in full, with the rest retrieved from reference TRBV9 and TRBJ2-7, is DSGVTQTPKHLITATGQRVTLRCSPRSGDLSVYWYQQSLDQGLQFLIQYYNGEERAKGNILERFSAQQFPDLHSELNLSSLELGDSALYFCASSGTSGYEQYFGPGTRLTVT.

This chain joins TRBV14 and TRBJ2-7; weak D call: TRBD1 (6 bases). Germline V gene data show CDR1 as SGHDN and CDR2 as FVKESK. The V end lost 3 bases, the J end lost 5 bases, and 14 bases lay between the germline ends. This CDR3 contains 14 residues. The CDR3 is CASSHRGFGNEQYF. The CDR3 coding sequence is TGTGCCAGCAGCCACAGGGGTTTTGGGAACGAGCAGTACTTC.

This rearrangement joins TRBV19 to TRBJ2-1; no definite D call. This CDR3 is built from 15 residues. In germline, CDR1 is LNHDA, CDR2 SQIVND (reference sequence). Trimming took off 6 bases at V and 0 bases at J, with 12 bases between the two ends. The CDR3 here is CASRVNTYSYNEQFF. Written as DNA, the CDR3 is TGTGCCAGTAGGGTCAACACATACTCCTACAATGAGCAGTTCTTC.

The V call is TRBV18, the J call TRBJ1-2, with 8 bases that match TRBD1. This CDR3 spans 13 amino acids. The V and J ends lost 4 bases and 4 bases, in that order; junction bases with no gene match: 2. Germline CDR1 reads KGHSH; CDR2 reads LQKENI. CDR3 sequence: CASSLDRVYGYTF. The CDR3 region has the DNA TGTGCCAGCTCACTGGACAGGGTCTATGGCTACACCTTC.

The CDR3 here is CASSLVGSSEGYTF. The CDR3 DNA reads as TGCGCCAGCAGCTTGGTTGGGTCCTCGGAGGGCTACACCTTC. The chain combines TRBV5-1 with TRBJ1-2; D unresolved. Germline assignment: CDR1 SGHRS and CDR2 YFSETQ. Between the trimmed V and J ends, which lost 0 bases and 8 bases, there was a span of 14 bases. The CDR3 contains 14 residues. The full variable domain, in which reference TRBV5-1 and TRBJ1-2 provide the parts outside the CDR3, is KAGVTQTPRYLIKTRGQQVTLSCSPISGHRSVSWYQQTPGQGLQFLFEYFSETQRNKGNFPGRFSGRQFSNSRSEMNVSTLELGDSALYLCASSLVGSSEGYTFGSGTRLTVV.

This chain joins TRBV28 and TRBJ2-7; 7 bases agree with TRBD1. The CDR3 covers 16 residues. Losses at the gene ends were 3 bases for V and 0 bases for J; bases not matched to a gene: 8. Germline CDR1 is MDHEN and CDR2 is SYDVKM. CDR3 in DNA: TGTGCCAGCAGTTTCCCGGGACAGCTACTCTCCTACGAGCAGTACTTC. As protein: CASSFPGQLLSYEQYF.

This clone has a single count. V and J are TRBV2 and TRBJ2-2, with 7 nucleotides matching TRBD2. CDR1 is SNHLY, CDR2 FYNNEI, per germline. J was trimmed by 1 base and V by 3 bases; bases with no gene match: 5. The CDR3 extends over 16 amino acids. CDR3 sequence: CASSDWTRGNTGELFF. The CDR3 DNA sequence: TGTGCCAGCAGTGACTGGACTAGAGGGAACACCGGGGAGCTGTTTTTT.